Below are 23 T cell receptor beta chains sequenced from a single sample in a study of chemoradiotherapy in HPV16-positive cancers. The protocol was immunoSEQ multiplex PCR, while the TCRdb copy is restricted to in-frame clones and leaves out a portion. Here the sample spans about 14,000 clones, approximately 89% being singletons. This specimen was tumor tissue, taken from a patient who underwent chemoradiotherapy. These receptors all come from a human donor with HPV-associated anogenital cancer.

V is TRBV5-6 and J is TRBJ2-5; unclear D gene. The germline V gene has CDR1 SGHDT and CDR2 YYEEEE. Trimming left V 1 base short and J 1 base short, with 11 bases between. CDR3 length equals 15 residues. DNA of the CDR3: TGTGCCAGCAGCTTGCGGTCGGACGGCCAAGAGACCCAGTACTTC. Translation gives CASSLRSDGQETQYF.

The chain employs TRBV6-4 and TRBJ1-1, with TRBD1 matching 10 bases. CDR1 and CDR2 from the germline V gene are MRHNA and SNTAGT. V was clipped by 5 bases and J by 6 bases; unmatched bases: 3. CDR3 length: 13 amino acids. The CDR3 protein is CASSSDRGAEAFF. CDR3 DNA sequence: TGTGCCAGCAGTTCGGACAGGGGGGCTGAAGCTTTCTTT.

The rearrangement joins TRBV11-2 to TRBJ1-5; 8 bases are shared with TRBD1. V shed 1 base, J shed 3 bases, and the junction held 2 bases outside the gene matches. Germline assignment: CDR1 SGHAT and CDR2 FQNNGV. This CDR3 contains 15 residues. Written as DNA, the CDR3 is TGTGCCAGCAGCTTAGGGACAGGGCTCAATCAGCCCCAGCATTTT. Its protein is CASSLGTGLNQPQHF.

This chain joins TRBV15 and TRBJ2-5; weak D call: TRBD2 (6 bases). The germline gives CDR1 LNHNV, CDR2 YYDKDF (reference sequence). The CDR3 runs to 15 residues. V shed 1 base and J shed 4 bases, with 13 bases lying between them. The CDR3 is CATSRVGGRAETQYF. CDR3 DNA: TGTGCCACCAGCAGAGTAGGAGGGCGGGCAGAGACCCAGTACTTC.

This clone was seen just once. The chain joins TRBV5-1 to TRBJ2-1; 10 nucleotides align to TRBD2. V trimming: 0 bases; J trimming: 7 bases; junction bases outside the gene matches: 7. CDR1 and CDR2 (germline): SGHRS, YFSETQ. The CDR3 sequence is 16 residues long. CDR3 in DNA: TGCGCCAGCAGCTTGGTTTCTAGCGGGAGTGGGAATGAGCAGTTCTTC. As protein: CASSLVSSGSGNEQFF.

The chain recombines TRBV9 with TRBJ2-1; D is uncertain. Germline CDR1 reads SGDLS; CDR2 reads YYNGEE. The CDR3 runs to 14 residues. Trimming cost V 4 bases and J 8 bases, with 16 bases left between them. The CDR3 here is CASSYTDLVDEQFF. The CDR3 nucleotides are TGTGCCAGCAGCTATACTGATTTGGTCGATGAGCAGTTCTTC.

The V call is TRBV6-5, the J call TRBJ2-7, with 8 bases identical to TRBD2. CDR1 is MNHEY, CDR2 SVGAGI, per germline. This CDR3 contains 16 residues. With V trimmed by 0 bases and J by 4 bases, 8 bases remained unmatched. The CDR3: CASSYSITSGLYEQYF. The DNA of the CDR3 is TGTGCCAGCAGTTACTCGATCACTAGCGGACTTTACGAGCAGTACTTC.

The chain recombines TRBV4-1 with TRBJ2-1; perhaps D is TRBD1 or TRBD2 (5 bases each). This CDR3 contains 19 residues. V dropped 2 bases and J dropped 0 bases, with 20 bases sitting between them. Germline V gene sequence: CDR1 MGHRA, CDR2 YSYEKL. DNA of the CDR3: TGCGCCAGCAGCCAAAGGGGATCCGGGGCCCCCCTCTCCTACAATGAGCAGTTCTTC. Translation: CASSQRGSGAPLSYNEQFF.

Here the CDR3 DNA reads TGCAGCGCAGACAGGGACGCTGAAGCTTTCTTT. Amino acids: CSADRDAEAFF. The chain combines TRBV29-1 with TRBJ1-1; 7 bases fit TRBD1. V dropped 7 bases and J dropped 6; count of bases not matched to a gene: 5. Germline CDR1 reads SQVTM; CDR2 reads ANQGSEA. The CDR3 loop spans 11 amino acids. The whole variable domain, remainder taken from reference TRBV29-1 and TRBJ1-1, is SAVISQKPSRDICQRGTSLTIQCQVDSQVTMMFWYRQQPGQSLTLIATANQGSEATYESGFVIDKFPISRPNLTFSTLTVSNMSPEDSSIYLCSADRDAEAFFGQGTRLTVV.

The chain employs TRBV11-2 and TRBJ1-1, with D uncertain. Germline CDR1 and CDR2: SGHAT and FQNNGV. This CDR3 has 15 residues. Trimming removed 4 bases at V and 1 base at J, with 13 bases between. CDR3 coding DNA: TGTGCCAGCAGCTACATCCCGATCGGGAACACTGAAGCTTTCTTT. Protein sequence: CASSYIPIGNTEAFF.

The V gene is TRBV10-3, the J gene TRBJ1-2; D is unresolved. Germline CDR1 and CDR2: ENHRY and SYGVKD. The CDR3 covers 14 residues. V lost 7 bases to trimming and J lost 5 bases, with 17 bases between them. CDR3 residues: CAITAREKGYGYTF. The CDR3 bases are TGTGCCATCACAGCCCGGGAGAAGGGATATGGCTACACCTTC.

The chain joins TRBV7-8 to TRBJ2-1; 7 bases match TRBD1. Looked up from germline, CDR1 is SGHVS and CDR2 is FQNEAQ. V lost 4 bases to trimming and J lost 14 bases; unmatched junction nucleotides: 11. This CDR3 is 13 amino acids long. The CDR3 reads CASSSPRTGEKFF. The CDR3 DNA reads TGTGCCAGCAGCTCCCCAAGGACAGGAGAGAAGTTCTTC.

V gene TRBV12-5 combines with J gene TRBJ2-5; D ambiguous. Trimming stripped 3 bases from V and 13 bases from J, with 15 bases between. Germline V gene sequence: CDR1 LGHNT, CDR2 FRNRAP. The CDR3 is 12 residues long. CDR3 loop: CASGFWTEKLYF. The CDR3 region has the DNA TGTGCTAGTGGTTTTTGGACGGAAAAGTTGTACTTC.

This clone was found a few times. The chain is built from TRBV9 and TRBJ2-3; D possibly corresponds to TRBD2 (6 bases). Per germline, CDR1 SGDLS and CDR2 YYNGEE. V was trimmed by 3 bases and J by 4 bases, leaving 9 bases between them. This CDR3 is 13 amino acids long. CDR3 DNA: TGTGCCAGCAGCGGGACTATAGCAGATACGCAGTATTTT. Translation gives CASSGTIADTQYF.

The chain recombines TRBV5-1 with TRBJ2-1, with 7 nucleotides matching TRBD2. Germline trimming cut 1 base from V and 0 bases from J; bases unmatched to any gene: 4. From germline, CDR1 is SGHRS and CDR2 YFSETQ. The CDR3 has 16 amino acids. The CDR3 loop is CASSLSAGDSYNEQFF. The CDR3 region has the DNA TGCGCCAGCAGCTTGAGTGCGGGAGACTCCTACAATGAGCAGTTCTTC.

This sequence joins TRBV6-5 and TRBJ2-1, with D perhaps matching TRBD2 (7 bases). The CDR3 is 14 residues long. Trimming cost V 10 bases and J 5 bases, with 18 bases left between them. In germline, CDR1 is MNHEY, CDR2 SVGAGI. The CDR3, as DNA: TGTGCCACCAGGGGAGGGGACTTCGACAATGAGCAGTTCTTC. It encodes CATRGGDFDNEQFF.

The CDR3 coding sequence is TGTGCCAGCAGCTTAGATCTGACGGGTGGTGACACTGAAGCTTTCTTT. Protein: CASSLDLTGGDTEAFF. The chain recombines TRBV11-3 with TRBJ1-1, with D unresolved. CDR3 length equals 16 residues. Germline V gene data show CDR1 as SGHNT and CDR2 as YENEEA. The V end lost 0 bases, the J end lost 3 bases, and 14 bases lay between the germline ends.

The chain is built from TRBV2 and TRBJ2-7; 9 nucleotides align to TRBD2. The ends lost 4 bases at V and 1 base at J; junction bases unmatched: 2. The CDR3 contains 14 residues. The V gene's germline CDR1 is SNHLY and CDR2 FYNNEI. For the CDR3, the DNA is TGTGCCAGCAGTGGGACTAGCGTTTCCTACGAGCAGTACTTC. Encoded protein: CASSGTSVSYEQYF.

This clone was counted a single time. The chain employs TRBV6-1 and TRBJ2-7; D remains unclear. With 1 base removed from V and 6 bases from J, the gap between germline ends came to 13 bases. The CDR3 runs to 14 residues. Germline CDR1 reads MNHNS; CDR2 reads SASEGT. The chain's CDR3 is CASSEGGSLPEQYF. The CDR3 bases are TGTGCCAGCAGTGAAGGGGGATCGCTGCCCGAGCAGTACTTC.

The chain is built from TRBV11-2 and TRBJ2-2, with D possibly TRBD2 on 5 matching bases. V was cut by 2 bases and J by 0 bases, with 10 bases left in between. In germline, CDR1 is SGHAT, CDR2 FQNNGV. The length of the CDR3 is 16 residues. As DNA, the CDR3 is TGTGCCAGCAGCTTATTCCCGGAGGCGAACACCGGGGAGCTGTTTTTT. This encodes CASSLFPEANTGELFF.

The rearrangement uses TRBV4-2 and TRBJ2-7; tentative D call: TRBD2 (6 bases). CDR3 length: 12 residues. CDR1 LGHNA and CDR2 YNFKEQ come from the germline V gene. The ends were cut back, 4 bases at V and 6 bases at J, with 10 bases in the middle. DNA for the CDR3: TGTGCCAGCAGCCGGGCGGAGGGCGAGCAGTACTTC. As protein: CASSRAEGEQYF.

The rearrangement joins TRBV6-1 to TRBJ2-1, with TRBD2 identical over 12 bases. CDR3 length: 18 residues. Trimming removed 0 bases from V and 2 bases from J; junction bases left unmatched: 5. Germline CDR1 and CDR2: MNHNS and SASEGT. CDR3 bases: TGTGCCAGCAGTGAAGCGCTTCTAGCGGGAGGGGCCTACAATGAGCAGTTCTTC. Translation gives CASSEALLAGGAYNEQFF.

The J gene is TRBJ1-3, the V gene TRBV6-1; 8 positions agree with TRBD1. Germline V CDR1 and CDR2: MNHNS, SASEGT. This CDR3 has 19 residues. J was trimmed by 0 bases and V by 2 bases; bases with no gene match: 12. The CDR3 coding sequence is TGTGCCAGCAGTGAACCAGGACAGGGCGTCGTGATCTCTGGAAACACCATATATTTT. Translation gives CASSEPGQGVVISGNTIYF.